This record looks at one T cell receptor (beta chain) sequence and its context. Its matching antigen is unknown. TCRdb called the 5' RACE reads again in MiXCR, with one record for every CDR3 protein. The sample includes 180,000 or so distinct CDR3 sequences, approximately 10% of them seen just once. This sample was included in a study of T-cell memory formation after mild COVID-19. The CDR3 contains 19 residues. Overall study results and limits: CD4/CD8 balance held among clones contracting day 15 to 85, and later expanders leaned CD4+. Most CD4+ clones that shrank were in CM and EM, while CD8+ ones turned up in EMRA.

The chain links TRBV21-1 to TRBJ2-3; the D call of TRBD2 is as the table states it, not checked on the DNA. TRBV21-1 is noted as a pseudogene. Source material: PBMCs or a T cell subset sorted from them (not recorded which). The receptor's source is a man aged 18-30 years who had mild COVID-19 (a few samples of this study predate the infection). Cell type and time point are not known. In nucleotides, the CDR3 is TGTGCCAGCAGCAAAGGAACTAGCGGGGTCGACGTTGAGGCAGATACGCAGTATTTT. This sequence encodes CASSKGTSGVDVEADTQYF.